This T cell receptor (beta chain) was sequenced in a study of T cell responses to AZD1222 COVID-19 vaccine. Deletions cut 2 bases from V and 6 bases from J, with 10 bases between. This CDR3 comprises 13 residues. The germline gives CDR1 MDHEN, CDR2 SYDVKM. The table came from immunoSEQ multiplex PCR; TCRdb's copy has only in-frame clones and leaves some out. The sample comprises 95,000 to 150,000 clones, more than 80% of which are singletons, and 4.2% rests with the top ten. This material consisted of peripheral blood, taken 28 days after the second dose of the MenACWY control vaccine. This clonotype originated in an adult who received the MenACWY meningococcal vaccine as a control. This chain links TRBV28 with TRBJ1-2; D is perhaps TRBD1 (5 bases). CDR3 nucleotide sequence: TGTGCCAGCAGTTTACCGGGGCTGGATGGCTACACCTTC. This translates into CASSLPGLDGYTF.